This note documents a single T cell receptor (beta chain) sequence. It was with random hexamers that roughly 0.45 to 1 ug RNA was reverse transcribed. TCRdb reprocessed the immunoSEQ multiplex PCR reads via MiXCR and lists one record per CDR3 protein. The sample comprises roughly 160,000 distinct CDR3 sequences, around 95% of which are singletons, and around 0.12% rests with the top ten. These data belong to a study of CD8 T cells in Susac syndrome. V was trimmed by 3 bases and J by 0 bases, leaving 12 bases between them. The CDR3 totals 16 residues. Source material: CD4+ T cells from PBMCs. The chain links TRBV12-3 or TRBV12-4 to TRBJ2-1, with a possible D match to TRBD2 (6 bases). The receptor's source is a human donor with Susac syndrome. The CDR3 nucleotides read TGTGCCAGCAGTTTGAGGCGGGGCAGCTCCTACAATGAGCAGTTCTTC. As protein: CASSLRRGSSYNEQFF.